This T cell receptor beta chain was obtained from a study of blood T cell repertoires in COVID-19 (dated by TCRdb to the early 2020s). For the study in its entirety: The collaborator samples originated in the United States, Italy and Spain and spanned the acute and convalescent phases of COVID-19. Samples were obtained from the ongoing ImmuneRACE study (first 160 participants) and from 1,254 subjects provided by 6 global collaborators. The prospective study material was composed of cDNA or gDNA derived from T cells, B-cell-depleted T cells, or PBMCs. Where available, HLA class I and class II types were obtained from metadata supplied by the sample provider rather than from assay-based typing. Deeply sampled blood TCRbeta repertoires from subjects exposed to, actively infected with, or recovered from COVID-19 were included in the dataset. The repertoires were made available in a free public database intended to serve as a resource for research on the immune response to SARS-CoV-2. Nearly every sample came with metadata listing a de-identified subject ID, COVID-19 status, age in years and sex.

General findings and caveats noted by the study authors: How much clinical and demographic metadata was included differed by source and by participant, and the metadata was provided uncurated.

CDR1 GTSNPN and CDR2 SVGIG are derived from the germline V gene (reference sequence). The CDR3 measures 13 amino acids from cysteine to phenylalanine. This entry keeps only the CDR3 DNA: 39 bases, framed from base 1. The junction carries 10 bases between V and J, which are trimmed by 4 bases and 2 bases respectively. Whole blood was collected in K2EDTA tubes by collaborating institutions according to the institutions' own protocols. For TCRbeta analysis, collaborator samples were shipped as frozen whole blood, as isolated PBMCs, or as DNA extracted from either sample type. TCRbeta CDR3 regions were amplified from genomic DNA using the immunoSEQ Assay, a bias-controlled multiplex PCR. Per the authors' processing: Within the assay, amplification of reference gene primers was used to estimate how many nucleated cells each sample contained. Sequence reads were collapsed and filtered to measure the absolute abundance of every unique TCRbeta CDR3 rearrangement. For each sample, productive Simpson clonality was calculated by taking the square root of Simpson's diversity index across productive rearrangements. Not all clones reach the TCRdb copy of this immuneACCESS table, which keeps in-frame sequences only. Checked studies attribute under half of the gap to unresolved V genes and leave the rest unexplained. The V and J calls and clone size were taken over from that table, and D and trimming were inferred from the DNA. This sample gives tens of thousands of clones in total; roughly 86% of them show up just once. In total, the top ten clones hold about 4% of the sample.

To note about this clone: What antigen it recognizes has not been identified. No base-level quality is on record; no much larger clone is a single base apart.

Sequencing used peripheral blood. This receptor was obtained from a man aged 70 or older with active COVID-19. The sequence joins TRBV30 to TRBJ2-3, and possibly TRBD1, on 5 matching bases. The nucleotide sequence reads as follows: TGTGCCTGGACAGGGCCTTTCACAGATACGCAGTATTTT. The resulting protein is CAWTGPFTDTQYF.